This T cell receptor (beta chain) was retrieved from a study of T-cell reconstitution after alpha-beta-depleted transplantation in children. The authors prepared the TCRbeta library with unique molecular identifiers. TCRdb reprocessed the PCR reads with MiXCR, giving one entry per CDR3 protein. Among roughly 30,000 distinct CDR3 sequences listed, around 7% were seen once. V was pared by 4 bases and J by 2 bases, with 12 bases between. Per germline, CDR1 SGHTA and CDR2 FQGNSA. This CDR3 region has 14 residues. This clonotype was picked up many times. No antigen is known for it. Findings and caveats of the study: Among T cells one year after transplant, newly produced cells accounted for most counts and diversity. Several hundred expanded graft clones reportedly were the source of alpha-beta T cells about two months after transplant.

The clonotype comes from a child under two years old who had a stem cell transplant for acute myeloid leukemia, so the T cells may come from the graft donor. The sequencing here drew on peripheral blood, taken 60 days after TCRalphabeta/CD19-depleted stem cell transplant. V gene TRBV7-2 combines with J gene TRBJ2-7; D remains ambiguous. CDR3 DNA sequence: TGTGCCAGCAGCTCGCAAACTCCTACCTACGAGCAGTACTTC. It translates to CASSSQTPTYEQYF. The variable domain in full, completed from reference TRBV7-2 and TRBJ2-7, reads GAGVSQSPSNKVTEKGKDVELRCDPISGHTALYWYRQSLGQGLEFLIYFQGNSAPDKSGLPSDRFSAERTGGSVSTLTIQRTQQEDSAVYLCASSSQTPTYEQYFGPGTRLTVT.